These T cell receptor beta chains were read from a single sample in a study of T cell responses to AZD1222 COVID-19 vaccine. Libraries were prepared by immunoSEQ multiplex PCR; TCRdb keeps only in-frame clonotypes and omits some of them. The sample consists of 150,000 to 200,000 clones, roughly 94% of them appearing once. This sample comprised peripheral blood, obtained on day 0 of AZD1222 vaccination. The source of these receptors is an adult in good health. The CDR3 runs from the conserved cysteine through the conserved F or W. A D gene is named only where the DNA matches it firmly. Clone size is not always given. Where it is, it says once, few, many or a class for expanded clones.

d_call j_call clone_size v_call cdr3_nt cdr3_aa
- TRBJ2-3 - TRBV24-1 TGTGCCACCAGTGATGACAGATACACAGATACGCAGTATTTT CATSDDRYTDTQYF
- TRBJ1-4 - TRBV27 TGTGCCAGCAGACCGGGACCGAGGGGTGAAAAACTGTTTTTT CASRPGPRGEKLFF
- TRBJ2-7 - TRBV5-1 TGCGCCAGCAGCCCCGGGGCCACGGGCGAGCAGTACTTC CASSPGATGEQYF
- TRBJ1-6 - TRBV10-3 TGTGCCACCCTCTCAGGGTCCTATAATTCACCCCTCCACTTT CATLSGSYNSPLHF
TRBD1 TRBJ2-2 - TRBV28 TGTGCCAGCTTGACAGGGTCGGACACCGGGGAGCTGTTTTTT CASLTGSDTGELFF
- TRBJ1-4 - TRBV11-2 TGTGCCAGCAGCTTAGGTGGCGGGCAGGGTAATGAAAAACTGTTTTTT CASSLGGGQGNEKLFF
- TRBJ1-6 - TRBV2 TGTGCCAGCAGTGAATCGGGCCCAGGGTTCGGTTCACCCCTCCACTTT CASSESGPGFGSPLHF
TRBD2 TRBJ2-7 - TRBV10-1 TGCGCCAGCAGCTCTAGCGGGAGCTACGAGCAGTACTTC CASSSSGSYEQYF
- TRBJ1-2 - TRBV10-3 TGTGCCATCAGTGAGTCGTCTACTCTTGGGGATGGCTACACCTTC CAISESSTLGDGYTF
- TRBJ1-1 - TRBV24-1 TGTGCCACCAGTGATTCTCGGGACGGACCGAACACTGAAGCTTTCTTT CATSDSRDGPNTEAFF
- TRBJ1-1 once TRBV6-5 TGTGCCAGCAGACAGGGTCAGGACACTGAAGCTTTCTTT CASRQGQDTEAFF
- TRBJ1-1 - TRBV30 TGTGCCTGGAGTACGTCCAGGGTCCTGATCACTGAAGCTTTCTTT CAWSTSRVLITEAFF
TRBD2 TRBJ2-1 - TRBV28 TGTGCCAGCAGCCCCACCCCGCGGGGGTACAATGAGCAGTTCTTC CASSPTPRGYNEQFF
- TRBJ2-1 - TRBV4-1 TGCGCCAGCAGCCAAGGGAAAGAGAGGTGGATCAATGAGCAGTTCTTC CASSQGKERWINEQFF
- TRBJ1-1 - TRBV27 TGTGCCAGCAGGATGAGGGGGAATCCCACTGAAGCTTTCTTT CASRMRGNPTEAFF
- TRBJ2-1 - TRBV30 TGTGCCTGGAGTCAGCCGCCGTTTTACAATGAGCAGTTCTTC CAWSQPPFYNEQFF
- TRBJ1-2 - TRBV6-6 TGTGCCAGCAGCTCGTCCCCGGACGGGTCCTATGGCTACACCTTC CASSSSPDGSYGYTF
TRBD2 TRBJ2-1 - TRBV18 TGTGCCAGCTCACTTAACGGGAGGGTGGTATGGAATGAGCAGTTCTTC CASSLNGRVVWNEQFF
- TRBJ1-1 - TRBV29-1 TGCAGCGCCTATATGAACACTGAAGCTTTCTTT CSAYMNTEAFF
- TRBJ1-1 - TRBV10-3 TGTGCCACCTCCCAGGATAAGAACACTGAAGCTTTCTTT CATSQDKNTEAFF
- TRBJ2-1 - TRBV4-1 TGCGCCAGCAGCCCTCTCGATTTACTTCCCAGCTCCTACAATGAGCAGTTCTTC CASSPLDLLPSSYNEQFF
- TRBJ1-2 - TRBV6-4 TGTGCCAGCAGTGGAAGAATACAAGGCGTCTATGGCTACACCTTC CASSGRIQGVYGYTF
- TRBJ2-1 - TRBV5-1 TGCGCCAGCAGCTTGGGGGGGCAGGGGATTTGGGAATGGACGTCCTACAATGAGCAGTTCTTC CASSLGGQGIWEWTSYNEQFF
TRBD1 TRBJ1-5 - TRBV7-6 TGTGCCAGCAGCCCCCTGACAGGGCTCAATCAGCCCCAGCATTTT CASSPLTGLNQPQHF
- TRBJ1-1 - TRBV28 TGTGCCAGCAGACCGACAGGACCGAACCAAGGGCACACTGAAGCTTTCTTT CASRPTGPNQGHTEAFF
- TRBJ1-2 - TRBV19 TGTGCCAGTAGTATGGACCGACTCCTCGACTATGGCTACACCTTC CASSMDRLLDYGYTF
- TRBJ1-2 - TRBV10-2 TGCGCCAGCAGTGCCGGGATCCTCTATGGCTACACCTTC CASSAGILYGYTF
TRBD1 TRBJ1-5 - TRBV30 TGTGCCTGGAGTTTTACAGGGGATCAGCCCCAGCATTTT CAWSFTGDQPQHF
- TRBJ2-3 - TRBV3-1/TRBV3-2 TGTGCCAGCAGCCCTACCTGGGTGGATACGCAGTATTTT CASSPTWVDTQYF
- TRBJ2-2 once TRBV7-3 TGTGCCAGCAGCTTATCCGGCACCGGGGAGCTGTTTTTT CASSLSGTGELFF
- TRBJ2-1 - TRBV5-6 TGTGCCAGCAGAGATGGAAAGTGGACCTACAATGAGCAGTTCTTC CASRDGKWTYNEQFF
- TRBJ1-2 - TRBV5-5 TGTGCCAGCAGCTTATTGGAGAGATGGAGTTACACCTTC CASSLLERWSYTF
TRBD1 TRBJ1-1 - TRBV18 TGTGCCAGCTCACCACGGACCCAGGGGGAGGGCACTGAAGCTTTCTTT CASSPRTQGEGTEAFF
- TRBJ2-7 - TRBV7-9 TGTGCCAGCAGCGGGATTTCAGGGGGGTTGGAGTACTTC CASSGISGGLEYF
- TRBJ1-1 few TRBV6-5 TGTGCCAGCAGTTACGGTGGATTGGAGAACACTGAAGCTTTCTTT CASSYGGLENTEAFF
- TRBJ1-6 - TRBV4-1 TGCGCCAGCAGCCAAGATAACGTTCCCGTGGGCTCACCCCTCCACTTT CASSQDNVPVGSPLHF
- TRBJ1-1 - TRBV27 TGTGCCAGCAGTTTTGTAGGGGGGAACACTGAAGCTTTCTTT CASSFVGGNTEAFF
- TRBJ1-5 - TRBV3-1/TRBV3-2 TGTGCCAGCAGCCTAGGACAGTCGGTAAGCCAGCCCCAGCATTTT CASSLGQSVSQPQHF
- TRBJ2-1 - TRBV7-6 TGTGCCAGCAGCCCGCGACCTTTTGGGGATGAGCAGTTCTTC CASSPRPFGDEQFF
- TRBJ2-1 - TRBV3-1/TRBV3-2 TGTGCCAGCAGCCAACTCGAATGGGGCAATGAGCAGTTCTTC CASSQLEWGNEQFF
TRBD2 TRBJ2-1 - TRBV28 TGTGCCAGCAGTCCCCCGGGGGGTAGCGGGAGCGTCAGATGGGATGAGCAGTTCTTC CASSPPGGSGSVRWDEQFF
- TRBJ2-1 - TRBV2 TGTGCCAGCAGTGTAGCGGCCTCCTACAATGAGCAGTTCTTC CASSVAASYNEQFF
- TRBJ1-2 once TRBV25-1 TGTGCCAGCAGTGATTACTATGGCTACACCTTC CASSDYYGYTF
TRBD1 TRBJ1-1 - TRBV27 TGTGCCAGCAGTTTATTCCCTGGGACAGGGAACACTGAAGCTTTCTTT CASSLFPGTGNTEAFF
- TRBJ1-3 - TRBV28 TGTGCCAGCAGTTTTAGGGGGGGAAACACCATATATTTT CASSFRGGNTIYF
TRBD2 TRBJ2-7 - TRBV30 TGTGCCTGGAGTAGCGGGAGCAACCACGAGCAGTACTTC CAWSSGSNHEQYF
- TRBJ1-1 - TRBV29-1 TGCAGCGTTTTAGGACAGCACACTGAAGCTTTCTTT CSVLGQHTEAFF
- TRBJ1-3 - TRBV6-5 TGTGCCAGCTACCCGGGGGGCGCGAGAAACACCATATATTTT CASYPGGARNTIYF
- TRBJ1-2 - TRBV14 TGTGCCAGCAGCCCCGACACTGCTTTGAACTATGGCTACACCTTC CASSPDTALNYGYTF
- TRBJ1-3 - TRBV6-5 TGTGCCAGCGTTCCTCTCTCTGGAAACACCATATATTTT CASVPLSGNTIYF
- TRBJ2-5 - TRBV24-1 TGTGCCACCAGTGATTGGGGGACCCTGGGGGAGACCCAGTACTTC CATSDWGTLGETQYF
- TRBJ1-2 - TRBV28 TGTGCCAGCAGTCCGGGACCGAGCTATGGCTACACCTTC CASSPGPSYGYTF
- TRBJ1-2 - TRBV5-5 TGTGCCAGCAACCAGGGGAACTATGGCTACACCTTC CASNQGNYGYTF
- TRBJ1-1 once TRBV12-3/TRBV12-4 TGTGCCAGCATCACGGGACCGGTCACTGAAGCTTTCTTT CASITGPVTEAFF
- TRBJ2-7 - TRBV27 TGTGCCAGCAGTTTCCGGGCAGACACCCTCTCCTACGAGCAGTACTTC CASSFRADTLSYEQYF
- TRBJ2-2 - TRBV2 TGTGCCAGCAGTGAACAGGGTAGTAGCACCGGGGAGCTGTTTTTT CASSEQGSSTGELFF
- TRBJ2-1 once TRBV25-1 TGTGCCAGCAGTGGGGGGAAGGAACGGTTCTTC CASSGGKERFF